A selection of T cell receptor beta chains follows, all from one sample in a study of tumor and adjacent non-tumor tissue in lung cancer. MiXCR, run by TCRdb on the multiplex PCR reads, gives a single entry per CDR3 protein. The sample has roughly 220,000 distinct CDR3 sequences; over 55% are singletons. Sequencing was carried out using lung tumor tissue. All receptors derive from a man aged 55 to 70 with non-small cell lung cancer. Each CDR3 is given with its conserved first and last residue. A D gene is named only where the DNA matches it firmly. Not every row has a clone size; where given, it reads once, few, many or a size class.

d_call	v_call	j_call	clone_size	cdr3_aa	cdr3_nt
NA	TRBV28	TRBJ1-5	NA	CASRLPRDTGPWQPQHF	TGTGCCAGCAGGCTACCCCGCGACACGGGGCCGTGGCAGCCCCAGCATTTT
TRBD2	TRBV6-5	TRBJ2-7	NA	CGSTIKGIGTSAVYEQYF	TGTGGCAGCACCATAAAGGGAATCGGGACTAGTGCAGTTTACGAGCAGTACTTC
TRBD1	TRBV19	TRBJ2-7	few	CASSNSGQLYEQYF	TGTGCCAGTAGTAATTCGGGACAGTTGTACGAGCAGTACTTC
NA	TRBV24-1	TRBJ1-2	NA	CATSVSREGGPNYDYTF	TGTGCCACCAGTGTTTCCCGAGAGGGGGGACCTAACTATGACTACACCTTC
NA	TRBV4-3	TRBJ1-1	NA	CVSSQDHSQTNTKAFF	TGCGTCAGCAGCCAAGATCATAGTCAGACCAACACTAAAGCTTTCTTT
TRBD1	TRBV20-1	TRBJ1-1	many	CSARDTQQGPNTEAFF	TGCAGTGCTAGAGATACCCAACAGGGGCCTAACACTGAAGCTTTCTTT
NA	TRBV4-2	TRBJ2-7	NA	CASSHGQDISYEQYF	TGTGCCAGCAGCCATGGACAAGATATATCCTACGAGCAGTACTTC
NA	TRBV12-3/TRBV12-4	TRBJ2-5	NA	CVSTLGRDNQETQYF	TGTGTCAGCACCTTAGGACGGGACAACCAAGAGACCCAGTACTTC
TRBD1	TRBV10-2	TRBJ1-1	few	CASSDLGQGNTEAFF	TGCGCCAGCAGTGACCTTGGACAGGGGAACACTGAAGCTTTCTTT
TRBD1	TRBV20-1	TRBJ2-3	NA	CSARTGAINTDTQYF	TGCAGTGCGCGGACAGGGGCCATAAACACAGATACGCAGTATTTT
NA	TRBV11-3	TRBJ1-1	NA	CASSSPSNTEAFF	TGTGCCAGCAGCTCCCCTTCGAACACTGAAGCTTTCTTC
NA	TRBV12-3/TRBV12-4	TRBJ1-5	few	CASTLEGWGLEGSNQPQHF	TGTGCCAGCACCCTTGAAGGTTGGGGCTTAGAAGGTAGCAATCAGCCCCAGCATTTT
NA	TRBV11-2	TRBJ2-6	NA	CANSPISGINVLIF	TGTGCCAACAGTCCTATCTCTGGGATCAACGTCCTGATTTTC
TRBD2	TRBV6-2/TRBV6-3	TRBJ2-7	NA	CASNQRPVLAAPSYEQYF	TGTGCCAGCAACCAGAGGCCGGTACTAGCGGCTCCCTCCTACGAGCAGTACTTC
TRBD2	TRBV11-1	TRBJ2-1	NA	CTSSLSWLAGGNNEQFF	TGTACCAGCAGCTTATCTTGGCTAGCGGGAGGCAACAACGAGCAGTTCTTC
TRBD1	TRBV11-2	TRBJ1-2	NA	CASNPVDRGRGYTF	TGTGCCAGCAACCCGGTTGACAGGGGAAGAGGCTACACCTTC
TRBD1	TRBV20-1	TRBJ2-1	few	CSAGRTGGFLGEQFF	TGCAGTGCTGGTAGGACAGGGGGATTTTTGGGTGAGCAGTTCTTC
TRBD1	TRBV6-2/TRBV6-3	TRBJ2-7	NA	CASSYQPRTGGEERYF	TGTGCCAGCAGTTACCAACCCAGGACAGGGGGCGAGGAGCGGTACTTC
TRBD1	TRBV6-5	TRBJ2-1	many	CASSYLRQGRVNEQFF	TGTGCCAGCAGTTACTTGAGACAGGGAAGGGTCAATGAGCAGTTCTTC